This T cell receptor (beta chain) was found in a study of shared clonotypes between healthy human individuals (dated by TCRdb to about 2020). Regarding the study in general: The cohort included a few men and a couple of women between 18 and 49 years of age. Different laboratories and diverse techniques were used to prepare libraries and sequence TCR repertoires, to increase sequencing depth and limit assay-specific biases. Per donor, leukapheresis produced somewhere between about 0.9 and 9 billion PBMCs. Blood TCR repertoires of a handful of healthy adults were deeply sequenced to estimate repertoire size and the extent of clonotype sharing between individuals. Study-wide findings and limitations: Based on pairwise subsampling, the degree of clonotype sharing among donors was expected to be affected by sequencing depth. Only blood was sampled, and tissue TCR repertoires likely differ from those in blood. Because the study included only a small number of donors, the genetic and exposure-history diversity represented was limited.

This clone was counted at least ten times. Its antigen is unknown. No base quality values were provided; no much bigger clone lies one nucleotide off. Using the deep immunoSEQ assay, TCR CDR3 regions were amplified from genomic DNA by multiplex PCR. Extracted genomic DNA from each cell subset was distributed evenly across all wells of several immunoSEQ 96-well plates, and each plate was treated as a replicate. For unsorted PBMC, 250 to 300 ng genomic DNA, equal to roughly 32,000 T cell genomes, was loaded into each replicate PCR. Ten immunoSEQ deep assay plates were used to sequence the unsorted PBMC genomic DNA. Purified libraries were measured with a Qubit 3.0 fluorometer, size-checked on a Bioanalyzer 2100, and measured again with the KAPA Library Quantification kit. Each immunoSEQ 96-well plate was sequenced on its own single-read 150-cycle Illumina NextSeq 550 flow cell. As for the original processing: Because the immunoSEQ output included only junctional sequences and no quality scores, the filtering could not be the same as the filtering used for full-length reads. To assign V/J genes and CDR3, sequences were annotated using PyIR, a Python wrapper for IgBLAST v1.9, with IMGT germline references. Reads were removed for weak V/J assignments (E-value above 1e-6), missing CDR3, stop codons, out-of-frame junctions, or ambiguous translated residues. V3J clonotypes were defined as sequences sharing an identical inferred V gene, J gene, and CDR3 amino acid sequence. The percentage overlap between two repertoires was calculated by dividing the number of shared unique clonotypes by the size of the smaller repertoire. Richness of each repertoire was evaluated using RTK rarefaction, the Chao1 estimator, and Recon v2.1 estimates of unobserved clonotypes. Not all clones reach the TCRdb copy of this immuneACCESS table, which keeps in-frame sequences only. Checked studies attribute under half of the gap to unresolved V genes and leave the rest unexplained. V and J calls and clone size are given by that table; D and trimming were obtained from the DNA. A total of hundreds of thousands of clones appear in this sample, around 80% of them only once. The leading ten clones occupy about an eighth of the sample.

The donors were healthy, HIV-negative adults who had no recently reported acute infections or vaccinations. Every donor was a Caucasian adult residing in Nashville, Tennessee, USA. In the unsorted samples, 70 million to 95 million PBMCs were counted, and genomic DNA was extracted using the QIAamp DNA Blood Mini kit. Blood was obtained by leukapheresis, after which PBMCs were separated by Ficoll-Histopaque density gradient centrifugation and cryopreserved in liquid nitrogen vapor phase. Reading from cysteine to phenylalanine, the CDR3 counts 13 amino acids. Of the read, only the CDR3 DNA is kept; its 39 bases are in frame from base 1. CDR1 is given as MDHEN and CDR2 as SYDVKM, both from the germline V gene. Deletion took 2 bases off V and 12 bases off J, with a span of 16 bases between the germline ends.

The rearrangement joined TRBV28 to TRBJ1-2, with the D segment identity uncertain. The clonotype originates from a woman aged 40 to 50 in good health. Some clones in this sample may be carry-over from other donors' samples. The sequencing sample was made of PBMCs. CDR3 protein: CASSLRALPSNTF. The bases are TGTGCCAGCAGTTTAAGGGCTTTACCCTCAAACACCTTC.